Below, 22 T cell receptor beta chains from the same sample are listed, as sequenced in a study of CD8+ T cells in alopecia areata. The treatment was: oral pan-JAK inhibitor, 5-10 mg twice daily. RNA, once extracted, was reverse transcribed into cDNA for use as the sequencing template. The data were produced by immunoSEQ multiplex PCR, yet TCRdb's version contains in-frame clones alone and is incomplete. The sample shows approximately 210,000 clones, around 56% of them seen only once. Sequenced material: CD4+ T cells sorted from blood, taken at week 4, from a patient treated with tofacitinib. The origin of the receptors is a human donor with alopecia areata.

The gene calls are TRBV18 and TRBJ2-7; 11 nucleotides line up with TRBD1. Per germline, CDR1 KGHSH and CDR2 LQKENI. This CDR3 has 15 amino acids. The V segment lost 1 base and the J segment 2 bases; nucleotides outside the gene matches: 1. In DNA, the CDR3 is TGTGCCAGCTCACCACAGGGACAGGGGGCCTACGAGCAGTACTTC. It codes for CASSPQGQGAYEQYF.

This chain connects TRBV27 to TRBJ1-5, with D perhaps TRBD1 (5 bases). The ends were cut back, 0 bases at V and 7 bases at J, with 19 bases in the middle. Per the germline V gene, CDR1 is MNHEY and CDR2 is SMNVEV (reference sequence). This CDR3 contains 17 residues. The CDR3 nucleotides read TGTGCCAGCAGTTTATCCTACCTCGGGGGGATGGGACAGCCCCAGCATTTT. Its translation is CASSLSYLGGMGQPQHF.

The gene calls are TRBV2 and TRBJ1-5; no clear D. There are 16 residues in the CDR3. V was shortened by 3 bases and J by 3 bases, with 15 bases between the two germline ends. Germline CDR1 and CDR2: SNHLY and FYNNEI. The CDR3 loop reads CASSEVRSELNQPQHF. DNA of the CDR3: TGTGCCAGCAGTGAGGTCCGGTCAGAACTCAATCAGCCCCAGCATTTT.

The rearrangement joins TRBV29-1 to TRBJ2-7; 8 nucleotides agree with TRBD1. The CDR3 sequence is 13 residues long. Germline CDR1 is SQVTM and CDR2 is ANQGSEA. Trimming at V came to 7 bases and at J to 0 bases, leaving 5 bases not matched to a gene. CDR3 loop: CSGTGTSSYEQYF. CDR3 sequence (DNA): TGCAGCGGGACAGGGACCAGCTCCTACGAGCAGTACTTC.

The rearrangement uses TRBV27 and TRBJ1-2; tentatively, D is TRBD1 (6 bases). The germline V gene encodes CDR1 MNHEY and CDR2 SMNVEV (reference sequence). V lost 7 bases to trimming and J lost 7 bases, with 28 bases between them. This CDR3 has 17 residues. The CDR3 region has the DNA TGTGCCAGCACCCCATCACGGCAGGGGCTATTTGGTAGTGGCTACACCTTC. It is translated as CASTPSRQGLFGSGYTF.

Remarks on this clone: A junction end diverges from the germline sequence, so it may reflect a read error. This chain joins TRBV6-5 and TRBJ2-3; possibly TRBD1 for D (5 bases). CDR1 is MNHEY and CDR2 is SVGAGI in the germline V gene. There are 14 residues in the CDR3. CDR3 region: CASSSDTGTGTQYF. CDR3 nucleotides: TGTGCCAGCAGTTCCGACACAGGCACAGGTACGCAGTATTTT.

This clone was picked up a small number of times. This chain joins TRBV25-1 and TRBJ2-3, with 7 bases lining up with TRBD2. With 3 bases clipped from V and 2 bases from J, the junction kept 5 bases outside the gene matches. The CDR3 is 15 amino acids. Germline CDR1 and CDR2: MGHDK and SYGVNS. CDR3 loop: CASSDPGGSTDTQYF. CDR3 DNA sequence: TGTGCCAGCAGTGACCCCGGGGGGTCCACAGATACGCAGTATTTT.

The chain employs TRBV11-2 and TRBJ1-2, with a weak D call TRBD1 (6 bases). Germline CDR1 is SGHAT and CDR2 is FQNNGV. This CDR3 is 16 amino acids long. Trimming cost V 5 bases and J 4 bases, with 20 bases left between them. The CDR3 protein is CASSTPRGRGAYGYTF. As DNA, the CDR3 is TGTGCCAGCAGCACCCCCCGAGGCCGGGGGGCCTATGGCTACACCTTC.

This clone was observed a handful of times. V gene TRBV30 combines with J gene TRBJ1-1, with 8 bases aligning to TRBD1. V was pared by 2 bases and J by 4 bases, with 18 bases of the junction left unmatched. Germline V gene sequence: CDR1 GTSNPN, CDR2 SVGIG (reference sequence). CDR3 size: 18 residues. The CDR3 DNA is TGTGCCTGGAGTTGGCTCAGTCCCAGGGGGCACGGAGGCACTGAAGCTTTCTTT. Amino acids: CAWSWLSPRGHGGTEAFF.

The chain couples TRBV18 to TRBJ2-7; D perhaps matches TRBD1 (5 bases). The CDR3 sequence is 14 residues long. Germline loops: CDR1 KGHSH, CDR2 LQKENI. V lost 0 bases and J 3 bases, leaving 9 bases between the germline ends. CDR3 loop: CASSPPGLRYEQYF. CDR3 bases: TGTGCCAGCTCACCACCGGGGCTCCGCTACGAGCAGTACTTC.

The rearrangement uses TRBV7-3 and TRBJ2-5, with 10 bases lining up with TRBD2. With 7 bases clipped from V and 5 bases from J, the junction kept 10 bases outside the gene matches. CDR1 SGHTA and CDR2 FQGTGA come from the germline V gene. CDR3 length: 15 amino acids. The CDR3 sequence: CASTLTSGEGETQYF. DNA for the CDR3: TGTGCCAGCACCCTAACTAGCGGGGAGGGGGAGACCCAGTACTTC.

CDR3 residues: CASRGTGINYGYTF. CDR3 nucleotide sequence: TGTGCCAGCAGAGGGACAGGAATCAACTATGGCTACACCTTC. This chain joins TRBV6-5 and TRBJ1-2; 8 bases are a match to TRBD1. CDR3 size: 14 residues. Trimming at V came to 6 bases and at J to 2 bases, leaving 5 bases not matched to a gene. Per germline, CDR1 MNHEY and CDR2 SVGAGI.

The chain recombines TRBV29-1 with TRBJ2-5; D might be TRBD2 (6 bases). The CDR3 runs to 12 residues. V was trimmed by 7 bases and J by 1 base, leaving 10 bases between them. Germline loops: CDR1 SQVTM, CDR2 ANQGSEA. Here the CDR3 reads CSALRGQETQYF. CDR3 bases: TGCAGCGCCTTGCGGGGCCAAGAGACCCAGTACTTC.

The chain joins TRBV9 to TRBJ2-7; D remains unclear. Germline V gene sequence: CDR1 SGDLS, CDR2 YYNGEE. V lost 7 bases to trimming and J lost 4 bases, with 9 bases between them. This CDR3 is built from 11 residues. CDR3 DNA sequence: TGTGCCAGCGGGTCTCTATACGAGCAGTACTTC. This translates into CASGSLYEQYF.

The CDR3 region has the DNA TGCGCCAGCAGCCAAGAAGGAGGAAGGGTCGGTGAAGGCTACACCTTC. It encodes CASSQEGGRVGEGYTF. The chain has TRBV4-3 and TRBJ1-2; D not certain. The CDR3 extends over 16 amino acids. V was clipped by 0 bases and J by 8 bases, with 19 bases between them. The germline CDR1 and CDR2 sequences are LGHNA and YSLEER.

The genes are TRBV28 and TRBJ2-4, with a tentative D call TRBD2 (6 bases). Germline loops: CDR1 MDHEN, CDR2 SYDVKM. This CDR3 is built from 17 residues. Trimming removed 5 bases at V and 6 bases at J, with 23 bases between. The CDR3 loop is CASSQWDSRGVGNIQYF. The CDR3 DNA is TGTGCCAGCAGTCAATGGGACTCCAGAGGGGTCGGAAACATTCAGTACTTC.

This clone turned up a few times. The chain links TRBV28 to TRBJ2-7; D not resolved. Deletions cut 2 bases from V and 4 bases from J, with 12 bases between. The CDR3 consists of 14 residues. Germline assignment: CDR1 MDHEN and CDR2 SYDVKM. CDR3 amino acids: CASSLLGPQYEQYF. In DNA, the CDR3 is TGTGCCAGCAGTTTACTAGGTCCCCAATACGAGCAGTACTTC.

The chain joins TRBV30 to TRBJ1-2; 9 bases fit TRBD1. The germline V gene has CDR1 GTSNPN and CDR2 SVGIG (reference sequence). The CDR3 extends over 12 amino acids. V trimming: 2 bases; J trimming: 11 bases; junction bases outside the gene matches: 6. For the CDR3, the DNA is TGTGCCTGGAGTAGTACAGGGGGCCGGTACACCTTC. Encoded protein: CAWSSTGGRYTF.

Of note for this clone: Other DNA sequences from this sample encode an identical CDR3 as well. This rearrangement joins TRBV30 to TRBJ1-2; D is unresolved. The CDR3 contains 12 residues. From germline, CDR1 is GTSNPN and CDR2 SVGIG (reference sequence). Trimming pared 3 bases from V and 4 bases from J, leaving 9 bases between. CDR3 protein: CAWSGRGYGYTF. DNA for the CDR3: TGTGCCTGGAGCGGTAGAGGCTATGGCTACACCTTC.

This chain uses TRBV18 with TRBJ1-6, with a weak D call TRBD1 (5 bases). Germline CDR1 KGHSH, CDR2 LQKENI. The CDR3 is 13 amino acids. Trimming removed 2 bases at V and 7 bases at J, with 6 bases between. CDR3 sequence reads: CASSPDSNSPLHF. CDR3 in DNA: TGTGCCAGCTCACCAGACAGCAATTCACCCCTCCACTTT.

The genes are TRBV28 and TRBJ1-2; D perhaps matches TRBD1 (6 bases). CDR3 size: 14 residues. Germline V gene lookup returns CDR1 MDHEN and CDR2 SYDVKM. V lost 10 bases, J lost 6 bases, and 21 bases lay in between. CDR3 amino acids: CATWTEPKGDGYTF. The CDR3 DNA reads as TGTGCCACATGGACAGAACCTAAGGGGGATGGCTACACCTTC.

Here the CDR3 DNA reads TGTGCTAGTGGGTCCAACAGGGGATTTTGGAATCAGCCCCAGCATTTT. Protein sequence: CASGSNRGFWNQPQHF. V and J are TRBV12-5 and TRBJ1-5; the match to TRBD1 covers 7 bases. Germline V gene data show CDR1 as LGHNT and CDR2 as FRNRAP. V was pared by 6 bases and J by 4 bases, with 12 bases of the junction left unmatched. CDR3 length equals 16 residues.